This T cell receptor (delta chain) was identified in a study of γδ T cells in repeated Plasmodium falciparum infection. Study background: Timepoints: baseline, immediately before selected infections, and 21 days after every infection. Malian gammadelta TCRs were studied during no-transmission periods and across acute malaria episodes. Study-wide results and limits: Vdelta2-negative gammadelta repertoires, largely Vdelta1+, seemingly showed infection-driven waves of new clonal selection.

TRG and TRD sequences were obtained from every sorted gammadelta sample. TCRdb re-processed the multiplex PCR reads using CATT. The sample carries approximately 90,000 delta-chain clones, 0.75% to 1% recorded once. This clone was seen more than once but under ten times. The antigen is not known. This DNA translates differently at residue 14 from the TCRdb protein, which is that of a much larger clone; a read error is likely, and the protein shown is the DNA's own translation. Flow sorting of PBMC yielded separate Vgamma9/Vdelta2+ and Vdelta2-negative gammadelta T cell populations for bulk repertoire analysis. CDR3 length equals 18 residues. Germline CDR1 and CDR2: GEAIGNYY and EKD. V lost 0 bases to trimming and J lost 7 bases; unmatched junction nucleotides: 15.

Sequenced sample: gamma-delta T cells from blood. This TCR was recovered from a pool of human donors (malaria-infected and uninfected, not separated). V is TRDV2 and J is TRDJ1; 11 positions match TRDD3. Since TCRdb gives no J gene, matching the DNA to germline was used here to assign it. CDR3 protein: CACDTVVNRNGGYGKLIF. DNA for the CDR3: TGTGCCTGTGACACCGTGGTTAATAGGAATGGGGGATACGGTAAACTCATCTTT.